These 28 T cell receptor beta chains were sequenced from one sample in a study of technical replicates of blood from a few donors (dated by TCRdb to 2016 to 2017). The library was built by means of the immunoSEQ multiplex PCR assay. The source is immuneACCESS, and TCRdb retained only in-frame sequences with V and J called. Part of the clones is not carried over; for the studies checked, unresolved V genes explain less than half of this, and the remainder is unexplained. This sample comprises about 83,000 clones, around 96% of them detected only once. The ten largest clones represent under 0.4% of the sample. The sequenced sample was T cells isolated from PBMCs. The receptors were gathered from a human donor in good health.

V and J are TRBV15 and TRBJ2-2, with D possibly matching TRBD2 (5 bases). V was trimmed by 1 base and J by 1 base, leaving 10 bases between them. This CDR3 spans 16 amino acids. CDR1 is LNHNV and CDR2 is YYDKDF in the germline V gene (reference sequence). Here the CDR3 reads CATSRGTTRNTGELFF. The CDR3 coding sequence is TGTGCCACCAGCAGAGGGACCACTAGGAACACCGGGGAGCTGTTTTTT. The variable domain in full, completed from reference TRBV15 and TRBJ2-2, reads DAMVIQNPRYQVTQFGKPVTLSCSQTLNHNVMYWYQQKSSQAPKLLFHYYDKDFNNEADTPDNFQSRRPNTSFCFLDIRSPGLGDTAMYLCATSRGTTRNTGELFFGEGSRLTVL.

V is TRBV7-3 and J is TRBJ2-3; 8 bases are shared with TRBD2. With V trimmed by 2 bases and J by 4 bases, 14 bases remained unmatched. The CDR3 consists of 18 residues. CDR1 is SGHTA, CDR2 FQGTGA, per germline. The DNA for the CDR3 is TGTGCCAGCAGCTTAGTACTTTATCGGGAGGGCCGGGCAGATACGCAGTATTTT. It encodes CASSLVLYREGRADTQYF.

The rearrangement links TRBV6-1 to TRBJ1-1, with D possibly TRBD1 on 6 matching bases. Germline lookup yields CDR1 MNHNS and CDR2 SASEGT. Deletions cut 8 bases from V and 6 bases from J, with 19 bases between. The CDR3 contains 14 residues. In nucleotides, the CDR3 is TGTGCCAGCCTTCCGGGACAATACCGGGCTGAAGCTTTCTTT. Translating gives CASLPGQYRAEAFF.

The genes are TRBV7-9 and TRBJ2-6; D perhaps matches TRBD1 (6 bases). CDR3 length: 15 residues. The germline V gene encodes CDR1 SEHNR and CDR2 FQNEAQ (reference sequence). V was shortened by 6 bases and J by 3 bases, with 12 bases between the two germline ends. The CDR3 region has the DNA TGTGCCAGCAGATTGACAGGAAGTGGGGCCAACGTCCTGACTTTC. This gives the protein CASRLTGSGANVLTF.

The chain has TRBV4-1 and TRBJ2-5; D uncertain. Looked up from germline, CDR1 is MGHRA and CDR2 is YSYEKL. The V end lost 0 bases, the J end lost 0 bases, and 11 bases lay between the germline ends. This CDR3 has 16 residues. The chain's CDR3 is CASSQDSTRNQETQYF. Written as DNA, the CDR3 is TGCGCCAGCAGCCAAGACTCAACACGAAACCAAGAGACCCAGTACTTC.

The chain joins TRBV5-1 to TRBJ2-2, with 7 bases aligning to TRBD2. Germline V CDR1 and CDR2: SGHRS, YFSETQ. V lost 0 bases and J lost 7; bases outside the gene matches: 3. This CDR3 spans 14 amino acids. The CDR3 spells CASSLEGGIGELFF. The CDR3 coding sequence is TGCGCCAGCAGCTTGGAGGGAGGGATCGGGGAGCTGTTTTTT.

The chain recombines TRBV5-1 with TRBJ2-3; the match to TRBD2 covers 9 bases. Germline V gene lookup returns CDR1 SGHRS and CDR2 YFSETQ. V shed 6 bases, J shed 2 bases, and the junction held 7 bases outside the gene matches. The length of the CDR3 is 15 residues. The CDR3 DNA follows: TGCGCCAGCACCCAAAGGACTAGCGCCACAGATACGCAGTATTTT. As protein: CASTQRTSATDTQYF.

This clone was observed once. This CDR3 is CASREDSSNYGYTF. For the CDR3, the DNA is TGTGCCAGCCGGGAGGACAGTTCAAACTATGGCTACACCTTC. The chain employs TRBV6-6 and TRBJ1-2; D possibly corresponds to TRBD1 (6 bases). This CDR3 comprises 14 residues. Germline V CDR1 and CDR2: MNHNY, SVGAGI (reference sequence). Trimming left V 8 bases short and J 2 bases short, with 15 bases between.

The gene calls are TRBV5-4 and TRBJ2-7; tentatively, D is TRBD2 (5 bases). This CDR3 has 15 amino acids. The germline CDR1 and CDR2 sequences are SGHNT and YYREEE (reference sequence). The V gene lost 1 base and the J gene lost 0 bases, with 11 bases spanning the gap. The CDR3 reads CASSLRSGPSYEQYF. Here the CDR3 DNA reads TGTGCCAGCAGCTTGAGGAGCGGACCCTCCTACGAGCAGTACTTC.

CDR3 in DNA: TGCGCCAGCAGCCAAAAGAGTGACTCACCGGTGGAGCAGTACTTC. This translates into CASSQKSDSPVEQYF. The chain uses TRBV4-1 and TRBJ2-7; D is ambiguous. This CDR3 is 15 amino acids long. Germline CDR1 MGHRA, CDR2 YSYEKL. Trimming took off 2 bases at V and 7 bases at J, with 18 bases between the two ends.

The chain carries TRBV19 and TRBJ2-7, with a possible D match to TRBD2 (5 bases). The CDR3 extends over 14 amino acids. Trimming cost V 4 bases and J 3 bases, with 13 bases left between them. From germline, CDR1 is LNHDA and CDR2 SQIVND (reference sequence). CDR3 in DNA: TGTGCCAGTAGTACCGCCCGGGATTTCTACGAGCAGTACTTC. Its protein is CASSTARDFYEQYF.

The V call is TRBV18, the J call TRBJ2-7, with 11 positions matching TRBD2. The CDR3 is 15 residues long. V dropped 6 bases and J dropped 6; count of bases not matched to a gene: 10. The germline gives CDR1 KGHSH, CDR2 LQKENI. CDR3 sequence: CASSGNSGRAVEQYF. CDR3 nucleotide sequence: TGTGCCAGCTCTGGTAATAGCGGGAGGGCAGTCGAGCAGTACTTC.

The CDR3 sequence: CASSRDRGGYEQYF. CDR3 in DNA: TGTGCCAGCAGCCGGGACAGGGGTGGGTACGAGCAGTACTTC. This chain links TRBV5-4 with TRBJ2-7; 10 nucleotides match TRBD1. The CDR3 has 14 amino acids. Germline assignment: CDR1 SGHNT and CDR2 YYREEE (reference sequence). Trimming at V came to 4 bases and at J to 4 bases, leaving 5 bases not matched to a gene.

The chain has TRBV29-1 and TRBJ1-1; tentative D call: TRBD1 (6 bases). Deletions cut 6 bases from V and 1 base from J, with 9 bases between. CDR1 SQVTM and CDR2 ANQGSEA come from the germline V gene. The CDR3 contains 12 residues. The CDR3 is CSVSQGNTEAFF. CDR3 sequence (DNA): TGCAGCGTCTCACAGGGGAACACTGAAGCTTTCTTT.

This rearrangement joins TRBV11-2 to TRBJ2-7; D not resolved. CDR1 is SGHAT, CDR2 FQNNGV, per germline. The CDR3 sequence is 14 residues long. V dropped 0 bases and J dropped 7 bases, with 13 bases sitting between them. The CDR3 nucleotides read TGTGCCAGCAGCTTAGAGTTACAGCTCATGGAGCAGTACTTC. Translated, it gives CASSLELQLMEQYF. Drawing the rest from reference TRBV11-2 and TRBJ2-7, the complete variable domain is EAGVAQSPRYKIIEKRQSVAFWCNPISGHATLYWYQQILGQGPKLLIQFQNNGVVDDSQLPKDRFSAERLKGVDSTLKIQPAKLEDSAVYLCASSLELQLMEQYFGPGTRLTVT.

The chain links TRBV25-1 to TRBJ1-5, with D possibly being TRBD1 (5 bases). The germline CDR1 and CDR2 sequences are MGHDK and SYGVNS. This CDR3 contains 12 residues. V dropped 3 bases and J dropped 7 bases, with 7 bases sitting between them. The CDR3 protein is CASSEDKQPQHF. In DNA, the CDR3 is TGTGCCAGCAGTGAGGACAAGCAGCCCCAGCATTTT.

The rearrangement uses TRBV19 and TRBJ1-3, with a weak D call TRBD1 (5 bases). Germline assignment: CDR1 LNHDA and CDR2 SQIVND (reference sequence). V lost 7 bases and J 0 bases, leaving 16 bases between the germline ends. The CDR3 is made up of 16 amino acids. The CDR3: CASIGWDSVSGNTIYF. CDR3 DNA: TGTGCCAGTATTGGGTGGGACTCCGTCTCTGGAAACACCATATATTTT.

This clone appeared a single time. The chain carries TRBV7-8 and TRBJ1-4; TRBD1 matches at 8 bases. The CDR3 has 19 amino acids. With 0 bases clipped from V and 6 bases from J, the junction kept 15 bases outside the gene matches. Germline-derived CDR1 and CDR2 are SGHVS and FQNEAQ. CDR3 sequence (DNA): TGTGCCAGCAGCTTAGCGCTTCCAGGGGGCGATTCCGGCGATGAAAAACTGTTTTTT. It yields the protein CASSLALPGGDSGDEKLFF.

This rearrangement joins TRBV5-1 to TRBJ2-2; 9 bases align to TRBD2. Germline lookup yields CDR1 SGHRS and CDR2 YFSETQ. The CDR3 loop spans 15 amino acids. Germline trimming cut 0 bases from V and 7 bases from J; bases unmatched to any gene: 4. CDR3: CASSLVGTSFGELFF. The CDR3 DNA follows: TGCGCCAGCAGCTTGGTCGGGACTAGCTTCGGGGAGCTGTTTTTT.

This chain links TRBV30 with TRBJ1-1, with D unresolved. The germline V gene encodes CDR1 GTSNPN and CDR2 SVGIG (reference sequence). This CDR3 region has 13 residues. The V end lost 5 bases, the J end lost 1 base, and 11 bases lay between the germline ends. The CDR3 DNA reads TGTGCCTGGGGGAGGAGCACGAACACTGAAGCTTTCTTT. Translated, it gives CAWGRSTNTEAFF.

The chain couples TRBV7-6 to TRBJ2-7, with 8 bases lining up with TRBD1. Trimming removed 5 bases from V and 12 bases from J; junction bases left unmatched: 12. This CDR3 has 13 amino acids. Germline V gene data show CDR1 as SGHVS and CDR2 as FNYEAQ. The CDR3 DNA sequence: TGTGCCAGCAGCGATGATGACCGGACAGGGTTGTACTTC. Protein product: CASSDDDRTGLYF.

The chain uses TRBV5-6 and TRBJ1-1; a weak D match, TRBD1 (5 bases). This CDR3 has 15 residues. Germline-derived CDR1 and CDR2 are SGHDT and YYEEEE. V was pared by 3 bases and J by 4 bases, with 16 bases between. Here the CDR3 reads CASSWARQGGTEAFF. CDR3 nucleotides: TGTGCCAGCAGCTGGGCCAGGCAGGGTGGCACTGAAGCTTTCTTT.

This sequence joins TRBV7-9 and TRBJ1-4, with TRBD1 as a possible D gene (5 bases). CDR1 and CDR2 (germline): SEHNR, FQNEAQ (reference sequence). Trimming took off 5 bases at V and 7 bases at J, with 20 bases between the two ends. CDR3 length equals 16 residues. The CDR3 DNA reads TGTGCCAGCAGCGCAGGGAAATCGGACTACGGTGAAAAACTGTTTTTT. As protein: CASSAGKSDYGEKLFF.

This chain links TRBV7-6 with TRBJ1-5, with no clear D. Germline V lookup: CDR1 SGHVS, CDR2 FNYEAQ. The germline V and J ends were trimmed by 5 bases and 0 bases, with 20 bases remaining between them. The CDR3 totals 18 residues. The CDR3 coding sequence is TGTGCCAGCAGCCCCCACGCGGCAGCAACTCATAGCAATCAGCCCCAGCATTTT. Its protein is CASSPHAAATHSNQPQHF. Full variable domain (outside the CDR3, taken from reference TRBV7-6 and TRBJ1-5): GAGVSQSPRYKVTKRGQDVALRCDPISGHVSLYWYRQALGQGPEFLTYFNYEAQQDKSGLPNDRFSAERPEGSISTLTIQRTEQRDSAMYRCASSPHAAATHSNQPQHFGDGTRLSIL.

The V and J genes are TRBV5-1 and TRBJ2-7; 11 bases line up with TRBD2. The CDR3 sequence is 14 residues long. CDR1 SGHRS and CDR2 YFSETQ come from the germline V gene. Trimming took 4 bases from V and 2 from J; bases not matched to a gene: 2. The CDR3 DNA reads as TGCGCCAGCAGCGTGACTAGCGGGACCTACGAGCAGTACTTC. This translates into CASSVTSGTYEQYF.

The chain links TRBV10-1 to TRBJ1-1; D call uncertain. The CDR3 runs to 11 residues. V gave up 2 bases and J gave up 11 bases, with 9 bases separating them. Germline V gives CDR1 WNHNN, CDR2 SYGVQD (reference sequence). The CDR3 sequence is CASSEVIVAFF. The DNA of the CDR3 is TGCGCCAGCAGTGAGGTTATTGTCGCTTTCTTT.

The chain combines TRBV19 with TRBJ2-7; 7 bases line up with TRBD1. Trimming cost V 4 bases and J 3 bases; bases outside gene matches: 12. Per germline, CDR1 LNHDA and CDR2 SQIVND (reference sequence). The CDR3 runs 16 residues. The CDR3 nucleotides are TGTGCCAGTAGTACAAGTCTCGCACAGGGGAGCTACGAGCAGTACTTC. It is translated as CASSTSLAQGSYEQYF.

This clone was observed a single time. The chain has TRBV27 and TRBJ2-3; 8 bases are shared with TRBD2. The CDR3 has 16 residues. Unmatched junction bases numbered 11, after V lost 5 bases and J lost 4 bases. Germline CDR1 reads MNHEY; CDR2 reads SMNVEV (reference sequence). The CDR3 nucleotides are TGTGCCAGCAGTACCCCAGCGGGAGTGTCGGCAGATACGCAGTATTTT. Encoded protein: CASSTPAGVSADTQYF.